This TCR beta chain originates from a study of T-cell memory formation after mild COVID-19. As for the study in general: Largely donor-specific sequence clusters came from a couple of donors. Findings and caveats of the study: For second-wave clones that peaked at day 37, SARS-CoV-2 specificity went unverified. Contracting clones from day 15 to 85 had balanced CD4/CD8; later expanders favoured CD4+.

This clonotype was recorded a few times. Its cognate antigen is unknown. Using its own MiXCR run on the 5' RACE reads, TCRdb lists one record per CDR3 protein. The sample has some 68,000 distinct CDR3 sequences, over 15% seen once; the top ten hold about 33%. Germline V gives CDR1 SEHNR, CDR2 FQNEAQ (reference sequence). The CDR3 covers 19 residues. V dropped 2 bases and J dropped 1; count of bases not matched to a gene: 13. What was sequenced was PBMCs or a T cell subset sorted from them (not recorded which). The receptor was derived from an adult woman who had mild COVID-19 (a few samples of this study predate the infection). Cell type and time point are not known. This chain connects TRBV7-9 to TRBJ2-7; 11 bases are a match to TRBD2. The chain's CDR3 is CASSLLGLAGGTASYEQYF. CDR3 DNA: TGTGCCAGCAGCTTATTAGGGCTAGCGGGAGGTACCGCGTCCTACGAGCAGTACTTC.